This TCR beta chain was recovered during a study of cytomegalovirus exposure and HLA in healthy donors. As to this clone: Its specificity is unknown.

Points from the study as a whole: In vitro experiments confirmed that three CMV-associated chains were specific for CMV antigens.

With 6 bases removed from V and 6 bases from J, the gap between germline ends came to 17 bases. The CDR3 contains 14 residues. Germline lookup yields CDR1 SGHTA and CDR2 FQGNSA. Sequenced by immunoSEQ multiplex PCR; TCRdb stores in-frame clones only, minus some. The sample lists 100,000 to 130,000 clones, almost 96% occurring once. Sequencing was performed on PBMCs. J is TRBJ1-1 and V is TRBV7-2; possibly TRBD1 for D (6 bases). The clonotype comes from a woman between 18 and 30 years old in good health and CMV-seronegative. As DNA, the CDR3 is TGTGCCAGCAGACGAGAGGCAGGGGTCCCTGAAGCTTTCTTT. Its protein product is CASRREAGVPEAFF.